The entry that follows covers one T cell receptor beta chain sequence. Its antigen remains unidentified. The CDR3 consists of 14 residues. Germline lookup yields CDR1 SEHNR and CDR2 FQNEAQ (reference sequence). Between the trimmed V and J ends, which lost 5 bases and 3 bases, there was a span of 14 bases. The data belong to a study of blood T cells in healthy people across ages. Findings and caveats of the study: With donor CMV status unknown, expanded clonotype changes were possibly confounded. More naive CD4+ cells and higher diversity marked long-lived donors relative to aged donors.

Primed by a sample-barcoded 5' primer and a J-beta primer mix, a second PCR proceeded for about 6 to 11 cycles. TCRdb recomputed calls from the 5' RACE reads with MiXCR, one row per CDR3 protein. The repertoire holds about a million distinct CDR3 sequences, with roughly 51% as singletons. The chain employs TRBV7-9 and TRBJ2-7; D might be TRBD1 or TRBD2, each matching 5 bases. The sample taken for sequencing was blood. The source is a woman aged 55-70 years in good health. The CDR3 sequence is CASSPGRGDYEQYF. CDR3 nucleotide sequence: TGTGCCAGCAGCCCCGGACGAGGGGACTACGAGCAGTACTTC.